These T cell receptor beta chains were read from a single sample in a study of blood T cell repertoires in COVID-19. Sequencing used immunoSEQ multiplex PCR; TCRdb keeps in-frame clones, though not all of them. The data contain over 200,000 clones, roughly 86% of them singletons. Sequencing used peripheral blood. Receptor source: a woman between 40 and 50 years old with acute or convalescent COVID-19. Both conserved end residues are part of each CDR3.

cdr3_aa v_call
CASSKSGLAGGSYNEQFF TRBV21-1
CASSPVQNYGYTF TRBV27
CASSLGTAGEQFF TRBV5-1
CASSLFGQEELFF TRBV7-6
CASSSDSYGYTF TRBV7-8
CASRWGTLDQPQHF TRBV6-5
CATSPGKSYNEQFF TRBV24-1
CASSLLTGPGLLRRTEAFF TRBV7-8
CASSLSRTGNSGNTIYF TRBV27
CASRGGQPLASNYGYTF TRBV9
CASSQAGNQPQHF TRBV4-3
CASSLAGGPQHF TRBV12-3/TRBV12-4
CASSHRGRNYGYTF TRBV27
CASTLAGGPNNEQFF TRBV27
CASSSRTAGNTIYF TRBV27
CATSTLLGTGSSTDTQYF TRBV15
CASSTLDEQYF TRBV6-5
CSASGGTGGSRDNEQFF TRBV20-1
CASSEDLGQNYGYTF TRBV6-1
CASSPAAGLTNQPQHF TRBV6-2/TRBV6-3
CASSLAGGPNEQFF TRBV25-1
CAWSSNRYQYF TRBV30
CASSLSLAGAYSGNTIYF TRBV7-8
CAWSRETTEAFF TRBV30
CASSLAGSRDTQYF TRBV5-4
CASSPGGGAGRNEQFF TRBV18
CASSQSGGLYNEQFF TRBV19
CASSPGGSARGNEQFF TRBV5-4
CASSLRGGELFF TRBV11-3
CASSQGGTASNEKLFF TRBV6-2/TRBV6-3
CASSSGAGGGAQYF TRBV5-6
CASSFTVDSNQPQHF TRBV19
CSVELRTGPSF TRBV29-1
CASSDQGLSTDTQYF TRBV6-4
CASSDSTDRGPWELFF TRBV6-4
CASSPMGLDEQYF TRBV3-1/TRBV3-2